The 17 T cell receptor beta chains given below trace back to one sample, sequenced in a study of blood T cells in healthy people across ages. A sample-barcoded 5' primer and a J-beta primer mix were used in a second PCR of roughly 6 to 11 cycles. TCRdb processed the 5' RACE reads anew with MiXCR; each CDR3 protein has one entry. The sample shows roughly 860,000 distinct CDR3 sequences, around two thirds of them seen only once. Specimen: blood. These receptor sequences come from a man aged 25-40 years in good health.

The chain carries TRBV29-1 and TRBJ2-7; 8 bases match TRBD2. This CDR3 is 14 amino acids long. The V segment lost 6 bases and the J segment 0 bases; nucleotides outside the gene matches: 7. Germline lookup yields CDR1 SQVTM and CDR2 ANQGSEA. The CDR3 coding sequence is TGCAGCGTCCGGTCACTAGCGGCCTCCTACGAGCAGTACTTC. Encoded protein: CSVRSLAASYEQYF.

The chain is built from TRBV2 and TRBJ2-1; no definite D call. The germline V gene encodes CDR1 SNHLY and CDR2 FYNNEI. The CDR3 runs to 12 residues. V was cut by 1 base and J by 8 bases, with 6 bases left in between. The CDR3 spells CASSEGHHEQFF. CDR3 sequence (DNA): TGTGCCAGCAGTGAAGGCCATCATGAGCAGTTCTTC. Based on the CDR3 plus reference TRBV2 and TRBJ2-1, the full variable domain is EPEVTQTPSHQVTQMGQEVILRCVPISNHLYFYWYRQILGQKVEFLVSFYNNEISEKSEIFDDQFSVERPDGSNFTLKIRSTKLEDSAMYFCASSEGHHEQFFGPGTRLTVL.

V gene TRBV28 combines with J gene TRBJ2-7; tentative D call: TRBD2 (7 bases). This CDR3 spans 15 amino acids. V gave up 2 bases and J gave up 2 bases, with 13 bases separating them. Germline CDR1 and CDR2: MDHEN and SYDVKM. CDR3 sequence reads: CASSLGGGLPYEQYF. The CDR3 DNA follows: TGTGCCAGCAGTTTAGGGGGGGGCCTCCCCTACGAGCAGTACTTC.

This clonotype was detected only a few times. The chain combines TRBV6-5 with TRBJ1-1; a possible D gene is TRBD1 (6 bases). This CDR3 region has 13 residues. Trimming left V 0 bases short and J 5 bases short, with 7 bases between. CDR1 and CDR2 from the germline V gene are MNHEY and SVGAGI. The CDR3 nucleotides are TGTGCCAGCAGTTACTCAGGGGGGACTGAAGCTTTCTTT. It translates to CASSYSGGTEAFF.

The chain recombines TRBV20-1 with TRBJ1-2; 8 positions match TRBD1. The germline gives CDR1 DFQATT, CDR2 SNEGSKA (reference sequence). This CDR3 has 17 residues. The junction had 13 bases not matched to a gene; V was cut back by 2 bases and J by 2 bases. The DNA for the CDR3 is TGCAGTGCTAGACCCGGACAGGGAAGAGGGGGCAACTATGGCTACACCTTC. Translation gives CSARPGQGRGGNYGYTF.

The genes are TRBV2 and TRBJ2-5; TRBD2 aligns across 11 bases. The J call is doubtful: the DNA matches TRBJ2-4 better. The CDR3 runs to 15 residues. Germline V gives CDR1 SNHLY, CDR2 FYNNEI. CDR3 region: CASSPSSGGENIQYF. In DNA form, the CDR3 reads TGTGCCAGCAGTCCCAGTAGCGGGGGGGAAAACATTCAGTACTTC.

Here the CDR3 reads CSAHTAGTSSHEQFF. The CDR3 nucleotides read TGCAGTGCACATACTGCCGGGACTAGCAGCCATGAGCAGTTCTTC. The chain has TRBV20-1 and TRBJ2-1, with 9 bases identical to TRBD2. Per germline, CDR1 DFQATT and CDR2 SNEGSKA (reference sequence). CDR3 length equals 15 residues. The ends lost 6 bases at V and 8 bases at J; junction bases unmatched: 14.

The chain combines TRBV7-2 with TRBJ2-1; 10 nucleotides line up with TRBD2. The CDR3 sequence is 14 residues long. Trimming removed 10 bases from V and 7 bases from J; junction bases left unmatched: 10. The germline V gene encodes CDR1 SGHTA and CDR2 FQGNSA. The CDR3 coding sequence is TGTGCCATCCAAGCGGGGGGGCCGACTAATGAGCAGTTCTTC. Amino acids: CAIQAGGPTNEQFF.

The chain uses TRBV9 and TRBJ2-1; D not resolved. The germline gives CDR1 SGDLS, CDR2 YYNGEE. V lost 2 bases and J lost 5, with 14 bases in between. This CDR3 has 15 amino acids. The CDR3 sequence is CASSVKISQDNEQFF. CDR3 nucleotides: TGTGCCAGCAGCGTTAAGATATCTCAGGACAATGAGCAGTTCTTC.

Only one count was recorded for this clonotype. The chain carries TRBV6-6 and TRBJ1-5; 7 bases line up with TRBD1. With 0 bases clipped from V and 4 bases from J, the junction kept 6 bases outside the gene matches. Per the germline V gene, CDR1 is MNHNY and CDR2 is SVGAGI (reference sequence). The CDR3 has 16 amino acids. CDR3 protein: CASSYSKGQLNQPQHF. CDR3 nucleotide sequence: TGTGCCAGCAGTTACTCGAAGGGACAGCTAAATCAGCCCCAGCATTTT.

This rearrangement joins TRBV12-3 or TRBV12-4 to TRBJ2-5, with D perhaps matching TRBD2 (6 bases). Trimming shortened V by 7 bases and J by 5 bases, and 11 bases separated the two germline ends. This CDR3 region has 12 residues. The CDR3 DNA reads as TGTGCCAGCACCGCGGGGCGCGAGACCCAGTACTTC. As protein: CASTAGRETQYF.

The gene calls are TRBV5-6 and TRBJ1-4; no reliable D call. Germline values: CDR1 SGHDT, CDR2 YYEEEE. The CDR3 length is 17 residues. Deletions cut 3 bases from V and 5 bases from J, with 20 bases between. CDR3 sequence reads: CASSSLWEGNGNEKLFF. CDR3 coding DNA: TGTGCCAGCAGCTCTCTGTGGGAAGGGAACGGGAATGAAAAACTGTTTTTT.

This clonotype was detected only a few times. The J gene is TRBJ1-4, the V gene TRBV4-3; D gene ambiguous. The germline gives CDR1 LGHNA, CDR2 YSLEER. The CDR3 extends over 14 amino acids. The V end was cut by 1 base, the J end by 4 bases, with 7 bases between. The DNA of the CDR3 is TGCGCCAGCAGCCAAGGACACGGTAATGAAAAACTGTTTTTT. It encodes CASSQGHGNEKLFF.

This chain uses TRBV20-1 with TRBJ2-5; D is possibly TRBD2 (6 bases). Trimming cost V 1 base and J 3 bases, with 12 bases left between them. Germline V gene lookup returns CDR1 DFQATT and CDR2 SNEGSKA (reference sequence). CDR3 length equals 14 residues. As DNA, the CDR3 is TGCAGTGCTAGAGTGTGGAGGGTAGAAGAGACCCAGTACTTC. Residues: CSARVWRVEETQYF.

This clonotype was seen only a few times. The chain links TRBV4-2 to TRBJ2-1, with TRBD2 identical over 15 bases. CDR3 length: 15 amino acids. CDR1 is LGHNA, CDR2 YNFKEQ, per germline. V lost 5 bases, J lost 9 bases, and 5 bases stayed unmatched. CDR3 nucleotide sequence: TGTGCCAGCAGCGCCGGACTAGCGGGGGGGCTTGAGCAGTTCTTC. Its protein is CASSAGLAGGLEQFF.

The chain recombines TRBV12-3 or TRBV12-4 with TRBJ2-1; TRBD1 aligns across 7 bases. The CDR3 has 16 amino acids. The V and J ends lost 4 bases and 0 bases, in that order; junction bases with no gene match: 6. The CDR3 region is CASSSVQGSSYNEQFF. The CDR3 bases are TGTGCCAGCAGTTCCGTACAGGGGAGCTCCTACAATGAGCAGTTCTTC.

This clonotype was found many times. The V gene is TRBV3-1, the J gene TRBJ2-7; 8 bases match TRBD2. CDR1 and CDR2 from the germline V gene are LGHDT and YNNKEL (reference sequence). This CDR3 region has 14 residues. The V and J ends lost 4 bases and 3 bases, in that order; junction bases with no gene match: 5. CDR3 bases: TGTGCCAGCAGCCGCTCGGGGGGGCGCTACGAGCAGTACTTC. It codes for CASSRSGGRYEQYF.